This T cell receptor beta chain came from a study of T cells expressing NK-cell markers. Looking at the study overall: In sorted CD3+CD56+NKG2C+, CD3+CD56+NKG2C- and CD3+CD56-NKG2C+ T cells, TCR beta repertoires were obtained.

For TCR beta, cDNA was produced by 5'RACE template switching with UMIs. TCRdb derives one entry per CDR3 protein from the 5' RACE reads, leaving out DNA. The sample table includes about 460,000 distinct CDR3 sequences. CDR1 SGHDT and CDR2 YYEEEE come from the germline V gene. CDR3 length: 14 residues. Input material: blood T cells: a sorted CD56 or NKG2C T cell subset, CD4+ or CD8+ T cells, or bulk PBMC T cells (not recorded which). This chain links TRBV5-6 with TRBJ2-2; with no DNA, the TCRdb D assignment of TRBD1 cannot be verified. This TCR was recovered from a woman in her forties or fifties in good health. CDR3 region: CASSLLGHTGELFF.